The 8 T cell receptor beta chains presented below share a single source sample, sequenced in a study of T cell repertoires in cytomegalovirus infection. Each CDR3 protein gets one entry after TCRdb re-called the reads with MiXCR. The table includes a few hundred thousand distinct CDR3 sequences, approximately 9.2% detected once. The sequenced sample was PBMCs. These receptor sequences come from a human donor in good health (CMV status not recorded). Some clones in this sample may be carry-over from other donors' samples.

As concerns this clonotype: A read error may account for a junction end that differs from germline. The chain links TRBV18 to TRBJ2-4; perhaps TRBD2 as D (6 bases). CDR1 and CDR2 (germline): KGHSH, LQKENI. The length of the CDR3 is 14 residues. The CDR3 sequence is CASSPLLGGDSPHF. For the CDR3, the DNA is TGTGCCAGCTCACCTCTCCTGGGAGGCGATAGCCCTCACTTC.

The genes are TRBV6-1 and TRBJ1-3; 8 bases align to TRBD1. The CDR3 sequence is 15 residues long. Looked up from germline, CDR1 is MNHNS and CDR2 is SASEGT. The J segment lost 8 bases and the V segment lost 6 bases, leaving 12 bases of the junction unmatched. The CDR3 protein is CASSPTPDREYTIYF. The CDR3 coding sequence is TGTGCCAGCAGCCCTACCCCGGACAGGGAATACACCATATATTTT.

This clonotype was picked up a small number of times. The chain recombines TRBV20-1 with TRBJ2-5, with 10 nucleotides matching TRBD2. In germline, CDR1 is DFQATT, CDR2 SNEGSKA (reference sequence). J lost 2 bases, V lost 5 bases, and 11 bases had no gene match. CDR3 length equals 16 residues. This CDR3 reads CSAQTTSGFLQETQYF. Written as DNA, the CDR3 is TGCAGTGCTCAGACGACTAGCGGGTTCCTTCAAGAGACCCAGTACTTC.

This clonotype was seen at least ten times. This chain connects TRBV18 to TRBJ2-5; 11 bases are a match to TRBD2. The germline CDR1 and CDR2 sequences are KGHSH and LQKENI. The V gene end was trimmed by 3 bases and the J gene end by 6 bases; junction bases not matched to a gene: 15. The CDR3 runs 18 residues. CDR3 in amino acids: CASSPMEASGGPQKTQYF. For the CDR3, the DNA is TGTGCCAGCTCACCCATGGAGGCTAGCGGGGGGCCTCAGAAGACCCAGTACTTC.

This clonotype occurred many times. The V gene is TRBV27, the J gene TRBJ1-4; TRBD1 matches 7 bases. CDR1 is MNHEY and CDR2 is SMNVEV in the germline V gene (reference sequence). The CDR3 extends over 14 amino acids. Germline trimming cut 6 bases from V and 7 bases from J; bases unmatched to any gene: 8. This CDR3 reads CASRLQGSREKLFF. For the CDR3, the DNA is TGTGCCAGCAGACTACAGGGGTCGCGTGAAAAACTGTTTTTT.

Many counts were recorded for this clonotype. The rearrangement uses TRBV5-1 and TRBJ1-5; D unclear. Germline CDR1 is SGHRS and CDR2 is YFSETQ. The CDR3 consists of 14 residues. The V gene lost 0 bases and the J gene lost 3 bases, with 7 bases spanning the gap. CDR3 region: CASSLGQPNQPQHF. The CDR3 nucleotides read TGCGCCAGCAGCTTGGGACAACCCAATCAGCCCCAGCATTTT.

In this sample, this clonotype turned up many times. The CDR3 DNA reads as TGTGCCAGCAGTAGACGTAGCGGTCTCACAGATACGCAGTATTTT. This codes for CASSRRSGLTDTQYF. The chain joins TRBV12-3 or TRBV12-4 to TRBJ2-3; D may be TRBD2 (6 bases). The CDR3 runs to 15 residues. V was shortened by 5 bases and J by 2 bases, with 14 bases between the two germline ends.

The table lists this clonotype with many counts. This chain connects TRBV7-2 to TRBJ2-1; the match to TRBD2 covers 13 bases. The CDR3 totals 15 residues. CDR1 and CDR2 from the germline V gene are SGHTA and FQGNSA. The V segment lost 3 bases and the J segment 9 bases; nucleotides outside the gene matches: 5. The CDR3, as DNA: TGTGCCAGCAGCTTCGGACTAGCGGGAGATCTTGAGCAGTTCTTC. This codes for CASSFGLAGDLEQFF.